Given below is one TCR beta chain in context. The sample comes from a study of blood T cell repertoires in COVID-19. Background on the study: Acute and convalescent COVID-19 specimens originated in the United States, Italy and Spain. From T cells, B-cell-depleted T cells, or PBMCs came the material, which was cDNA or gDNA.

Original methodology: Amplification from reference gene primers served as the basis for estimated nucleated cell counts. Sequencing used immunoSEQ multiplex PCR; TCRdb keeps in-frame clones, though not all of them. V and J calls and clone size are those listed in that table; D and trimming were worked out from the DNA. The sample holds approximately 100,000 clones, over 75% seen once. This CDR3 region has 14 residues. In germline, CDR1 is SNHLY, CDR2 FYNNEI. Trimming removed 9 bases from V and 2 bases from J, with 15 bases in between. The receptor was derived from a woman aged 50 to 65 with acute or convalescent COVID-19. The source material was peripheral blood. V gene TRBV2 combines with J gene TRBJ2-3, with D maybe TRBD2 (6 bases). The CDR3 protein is CARGGGLLTDTQYF. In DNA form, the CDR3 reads TGTGCCAGGGGAGGTGGGCTCCTCACAGATACGCAGTATTTT.